What follows are 11 T cell receptor beta chains derived from one specimen sequenced in a study of Tregs in tolerant kidney transplant recipients. This table comes from immunoSEQ multiplex PCR, and its TCRdb copy is limited to in-frame clones, with some not included. The table has about 72,000 clones, about nine tenths seen once. The sequencing used CD8+ T cells from blood, collected before the transplant. These receptors all stem from a human donor who received a combined kidney and bone marrow transplant.

The chain combines TRBV27 with TRBJ1-2; unclear D gene. Between the trimmed V and J ends, which lost 5 bases and 4 bases, there was a span of 14 bases. CDR3 size: 14 residues. Germline values: CDR1 MNHEY, CDR2 SMNVEV (reference sequence). CDR3 coding DNA: TGTGCCAGCAGTACGAGGCCTCTCGCCTATGGCTACACCTTC. Translation gives CASSTRPLAYGYTF.

The J gene is TRBJ2-7, the V gene TRBV11-2, with 8 bases identical to TRBD2. CDR1 is SGHAT and CDR2 is FQNNGV in the germline V gene. The V and J ends lost 4 bases and 2 bases, in that order; junction bases with no gene match: 7. The CDR3 spans 15 residues. The CDR3: CASSSGEAGAYEQYF. The CDR3 DNA is TGTGCCAGCAGCTCAGGGGAAGCGGGAGCCTACGAGCAGTACTTC.

The chain is built from TRBV5-6 and TRBJ2-2; D gene unclear. Trimming left V 2 bases short and J 2 bases short, with 7 bases between. Germline CDR1 reads SGHDT; CDR2 reads YYEEEE. This CDR3 is built from 14 residues. CDR3 residues: CASSFTTNTGELFF. The CDR3 nucleotides are TGTGCCAGCAGCTTTACAACAAACACCGGGGAGCTGTTTTTT.

This clone was counted a single time. The gene calls are TRBV5-1 and TRBJ2-7; 8 positions match TRBD2. Germline V gives CDR1 SGHRS, CDR2 YFSETQ. The CDR3 length is 13 residues. Trimming cost V 2 bases and J 4 bases; bases outside gene matches: 2. The CDR3 nucleotides are TGCGCCAGCAGCTTCACTAGCGGTTACGAGCAGTACTTC. Translated: CASSFTSGYEQYF.

DNA for the CDR3: TGTGCCAGCAGCTTTGGGGCGGGGTTCAGAGGCACAGATACGCAGTATTTT. This gives the protein CASSFGAGFRGTDTQYF. This chain joins TRBV7-2 and TRBJ2-3; TRBD2 is a possible D gene (6 bases). V was clipped by 3 bases and J by 1 base, with 17 bases between them. Per germline, CDR1 SGHTA and CDR2 FQGNSA. This CDR3 has 17 amino acids.

The chain carries TRBV2 and TRBJ2-7; perhaps TRBD1 as D (6 bases). The CDR3 runs 15 residues. Per the germline V gene, CDR1 is SNHLY and CDR2 is FYNNEI. Trimming took off 7 bases at V and 5 bases at J, with 21 bases between the two ends. CDR3 bases: TGTGCCAGCAAAACCCCAGGGGCAGGTTTAGACGAGCAGTACTTC. Encoded protein: CASKTPGAGLDEQYF.

The chain uses TRBV10-3 and TRBJ1-1; a possible D gene is TRBD1 (5 bases). The V end lost 10 bases, the J end lost 1 base, and 28 bases lay between the germline ends. CDR3 size: 18 residues. The germline V gene has CDR1 ENHRY and CDR2 SYGVKD. The CDR3 DNA sequence: TGTGCCACCATAACCACTCGGGGAGGGGAACATGGGAACACTGAAGCTTTCTTT. Protein sequence: CATITTRGGEHGNTEAFF.

The J gene is TRBJ2-7, the V gene TRBV11-3; 7 bases align to TRBD2. CDR3 length: 14 amino acids. V was pared by 1 base and J by 6 bases, with 6 bases of the junction left unmatched. CDR1 SGHNT and CDR2 YENEEA come from the germline V gene. DNA of the CDR3: TGTGCCAGCAGCTTAGGGAGCGGGGAAACCGAGCAGTACTTC. This gives the protein CASSLGSGETEQYF.

This rearrangement joins TRBV9 to TRBJ2-7; 11 bases match TRBD2. The J segment lost 4 bases and the V segment lost 3 bases, leaving 9 bases of the junction unmatched. Germline CDR1 reads SGDLS; CDR2 reads YYNGEE. There are 16 residues in the CDR3. CDR3 in amino acids: CASSGASGGNSYEQYF. CDR3 coding DNA: TGTGCCAGCAGCGGGGCTAGCGGGGGGAATTCGTACGAGCAGTACTTC.

J is TRBJ2-1 and V is TRBV19; D might be TRBD2 (6 bases). V was shortened by 4 bases and J by 6 bases, with 13 bases between the two germline ends. Germline V gene data show CDR1 as LNHDA and CDR2 as SQIVND (reference sequence). This CDR3 is 14 amino acids long. Written as DNA, the CDR3 is TGTGCCAGTAGTAAGTCCGGAGGGTTCAATGAGCAGTTCTTC. Translating it yields CASSKSGGFNEQFF.

The chain joins TRBV7-3 to TRBJ2-7; no clear D gene. The CDR3 totals 11 residues. Germline V lookup: CDR1 SGHTA, CDR2 FQGTGA. V was shortened by 9 bases and J by 1 base, with 7 bases between the two germline ends. The CDR3 loop is CARGLSYEQYF. The DNA of the CDR3 is TGTGCCAGGGGCCTATCCTACGAGCAGTACTTC.